Sequencing of this TCR beta chain was carried out in a study of lymphopenia after photon versus proton radiotherapy. V lost 4 bases to trimming and J lost 8 bases, with 19 bases between them. This CDR3 contains 15 residues. Germline lookup yields CDR1 SGDLS and CDR2 YYNGEE. Generated by immunoSEQ multiplex PCR, the TCRdb table keeps only in-frame clones and is missing some. The sample carries fewer than 6,000 clones, about 91% recorded once. The receptor was derived from an elderly man with cholangiocarcinoma. The J gene is TRBJ1-3, the V gene TRBV9; the D gene is possibly TRBD1 (6 bases). The input for sequencing was peripheral blood, taken from a patient treated with photon-based radiotherapy. In DNA form, the CDR3 reads TGTGCCAGCAGCCCAGCCTGGACAGTCAGGGACACCATATATTTT. Protein sequence: CASSPAWTVRDTIYF.